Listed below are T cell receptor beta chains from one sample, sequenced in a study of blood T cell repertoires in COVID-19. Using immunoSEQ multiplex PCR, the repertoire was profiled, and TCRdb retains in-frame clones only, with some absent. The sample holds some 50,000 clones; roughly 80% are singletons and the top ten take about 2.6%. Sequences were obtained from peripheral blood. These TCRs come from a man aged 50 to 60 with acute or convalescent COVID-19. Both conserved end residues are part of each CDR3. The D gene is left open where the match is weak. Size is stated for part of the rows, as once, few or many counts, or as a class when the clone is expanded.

cdr3_nt: TGTGCCAGCAGTGCCCCCGGGACTAGCGGGAGAGGGGAGCAGTTCTTC; cdr3_aa: CASSAPGTSGRGEQFF; cdr3_length: 16; clone_size: -; v_call: TRBV27; d_call: TRBD2; j_call: TRBJ2-1
cdr3_nt: TGTGCCAGCATCTTCAGGGGGGCCTACGAGCAGTACTTC; cdr3_aa: CASIFRGAYEQYF; cdr3_length: 13; clone_size: -; v_call: TRBV7-9; d_call: -; j_call: TRBJ2-7
cdr3_nt: TGCGCCAGCAGCTTCCCAGGGGGCAATTCACCCCTCCACTTT; cdr3_aa: CASSFPGGNSPLHF; cdr3_length: 14; clone_size: once; v_call: TRBV5-1; d_call: TRBD1; j_call: TRBJ1-6
cdr3_nt: TGTGCCAGCTCACGACTAGCGGGAGGAGGCACAGATACGCAGTATTTT; cdr3_aa: CASSRLAGGGTDTQYF; cdr3_length: 16; clone_size: -; v_call: TRBV7-3; d_call: TRBD2; j_call: TRBJ2-3
cdr3_nt: TGTGCCAGCAGCTTGGGCCGGTATCAGCCCCAGCATTTT; cdr3_aa: CASSLGRYQPQHF; cdr3_length: 13; clone_size: -; v_call: TRBV5-6; d_call: -; j_call: TRBJ1-5
cdr3_nt: TGTGCCAGCAGCAGAAGAGGAACGGGGATGCAAGAGACCCAGTACTTC; cdr3_aa: CASSRRGTGMQETQYF; cdr3_length: 16; clone_size: -; v_call: TRBV3-1/TRBV3-2; d_call: -; j_call: TRBJ2-5
cdr3_nt: TGTGCCAGCAGCGGGACCCAGGGGTCCCATGGGGAGCAGTACTTC; cdr3_aa: CASSGTQGSHGEQYF; cdr3_length: 15; clone_size: -; v_call: TRBV5-5; d_call: -; j_call: TRBJ2-7
cdr3_nt: TGTGCCATCAGTGAGCCGAAGAGGGGGGGCGGTCGGGGCACTGAAGCTTTCTTT; cdr3_aa: CAISEPKRGGGRGTEAFF; cdr3_length: 18; clone_size: -; v_call: TRBV10-3; d_call: -; j_call: TRBJ1-1
cdr3_nt: TGCGCCAGCAGCCAAGATAAGGAACAGGGTTACTACGAGCAGTACTTC; cdr3_aa: CASSQDKEQGYYEQYF; cdr3_length: 16; clone_size: -; v_call: TRBV4-1; d_call: -; j_call: TRBJ2-7
cdr3_nt: TGTGCCAGCAGCTTAAGGCGGATCTCCTACAATGAGCAGTTCTTC; cdr3_aa: CASSLRRISYNEQFF; cdr3_length: 15; clone_size: -; v_call: TRBV7-8; d_call: -; j_call: TRBJ2-1
cdr3_nt: TGTGCCAGCAGCTTTAGCGGAACTGAGCAGTTCTTC; cdr3_aa: CASSFSGTEQFF; cdr3_length: 12; clone_size: -; v_call: TRBV7-9; d_call: -; j_call: TRBJ2-1
cdr3_nt: TGTGCCAGCAGTTTTAGTCTAGCGGCCTCCTACGAGCAGTACTTC; cdr3_aa: CASSFSLAASYEQYF; cdr3_length: 15; clone_size: -; v_call: TRBV6-2/TRBV6-3; d_call: TRBD2; j_call: TRBJ2-7
cdr3_nt: TGCAGCGTTGGAAGGTCGGGTAGGGAGCTGTTTTTT; cdr3_aa: CSVGRSGRELFF; cdr3_length: 12; clone_size: -; v_call: TRBV29-1; d_call: -; j_call: TRBJ2-2
cdr3_nt: TGTGCCAGCAGCTTGCTCTACAATGAGCAGTTCTTC; cdr3_aa: CASSLLYNEQFF; cdr3_length: 12; clone_size: -; v_call: TRBV5-6; d_call: -; j_call: TRBJ2-1
cdr3_nt: TGTGCCAGCAGGTCCGGGACTGGAAACACCATATATTTT; cdr3_aa: CASRSGTGNTIYF; cdr3_length: 13; clone_size: -; v_call: TRBV6-5; d_call: -; j_call: TRBJ1-3
cdr3_nt: TGTGCCAGTAGTCCTGGGTTAGCGAGGATCAACACTGAAGCTTTCTTT; cdr3_aa: CASSPGLARINTEAFF; cdr3_length: 16; clone_size: once; v_call: TRBV19; d_call: -; j_call: TRBJ1-1
cdr3_nt: TGTGCCAGCAGCTTAGCGACAGGGCTGGGAGACACCATATATTTT; cdr3_aa: CASSLATGLGDTIYF; cdr3_length: 15; clone_size: -; v_call: TRBV7-9; d_call: TRBD1; j_call: TRBJ1-3
cdr3_nt: TGTGCCAGCAGTTCCGGGACTAGCGGTACTGTTCGGGAGCAGTTCTTC; cdr3_aa: CASSSGTSGTVREQFF; cdr3_length: 16; clone_size: -; v_call: TRBV6-5; d_call: TRBD2; j_call: TRBJ2-1
cdr3_nt: TGTGCCAGCAGCCCGATGCTAGCGGGGGGAGATACGCAGTATTTT; cdr3_aa: CASSPMLAGGDTQYF; cdr3_length: 15; clone_size: -; v_call: TRBV7-9; d_call: TRBD2; j_call: TRBJ2-3
cdr3_nt: TGTGCCAGCAGCTCGTACAGAGACCGCACGACCTACAATGAGCAGTTCTTC; cdr3_aa: CASSSYRDRTTYNEQFF; cdr3_length: 17; clone_size: few; v_call: TRBV11-2; d_call: -; j_call: TRBJ2-1
cdr3_nt: TGTGCCAGCAGTCCCGCGATCGGAGGGGTCCTCCACTTT; cdr3_aa: CASSPAIGGVLHF; cdr3_length: 13; clone_size: -; v_call: TRBV12-3/TRBV12-4; d_call: -; j_call: TRBJ1-6
cdr3_nt: TGTGCCAGCACCGACAGGGCATCCTATAATTCACCCCTCCACTTT; cdr3_aa: CASTDRASYNSPLHF; cdr3_length: 15; clone_size: -; v_call: TRBV6-5; d_call: TRBD1; j_call: TRBJ1-6
cdr3_nt: TGCGCCAGCAGCCAACCCCGGACAGGGCCCAATGAAAAACTGTTTTTT; cdr3_aa: CASSQPRTGPNEKLFF; cdr3_length: 16; clone_size: few; v_call: TRBV4-1; d_call: TRBD1; j_call: TRBJ1-4
cdr3_nt: TGTGCCAGCAGTCCGGGGACAAGCTACGAGCAGTACTTC; cdr3_aa: CASSPGTSYEQYF; cdr3_length: 13; clone_size: -; v_call: TRBV7-9; d_call: -; j_call: TRBJ2-7
cdr3_nt: TGCGCCAGCAGCAGGCGGGGACAGGGGCCCGACGAGCAGTACTTC; cdr3_aa: CASSRRGQGPDEQYF; cdr3_length: 15; clone_size: -; v_call: TRBV5-1; d_call: TRBD1; j_call: TRBJ2-7
cdr3_nt: TGTGCCAGCAGCTTGGACAGACGATTAGATACGCAGTATTTT; cdr3_aa: CASSLDRRLDTQYF; cdr3_length: 14; clone_size: -; v_call: TRBV6-2/TRBV6-3; d_call: -; j_call: TRBJ2-3
cdr3_nt: TGCGCCAGCAGCGGACAGGGGGCGGTCGATGAGCAGTTCTTC; cdr3_aa: CASSGQGAVDEQFF; cdr3_length: 14; clone_size: -; v_call: TRBV10-2; d_call: TRBD1; j_call: TRBJ2-1
cdr3_nt: TGTGCCAGCAGCAGGGAGGGTTTCCGGGTGAACACTGAAGCTTTCTTT; cdr3_aa: CASSREGFRVNTEAFF; cdr3_length: 16; clone_size: few; v_call: TRBV7-2; d_call: -; j_call: TRBJ1-1
cdr3_nt: TGCGCCAGCTATAGTGGGCAAGCCCTCTACGAGCAGTACTTC; cdr3_aa: CASYSGQALYEQYF; cdr3_length: 14; clone_size: -; v_call: TRBV5-1; d_call: -; j_call: TRBJ2-7
cdr3_nt: TGTGCCAGCAGCCCTCAGGGGGACAGCAATGAAAAACTGTTTTTT; cdr3_aa: CASSPQGDSNEKLFF; cdr3_length: 15; clone_size: -; v_call: TRBV9; d_call: TRBD1; j_call: TRBJ1-4
cdr3_nt: TGTGCCAGCAGTTACGGGCGCACAGATACGCAGTATTTT; cdr3_aa: CASSYGRTDTQYF; cdr3_length: 13; clone_size: few; v_call: TRBV6-5; d_call: -; j_call: TRBJ2-3
cdr3_nt: TGTGCCACTACCCATGAGGGTTACGAGCAGTACTTC; cdr3_aa: CATTHEGYEQYF; cdr3_length: 12; clone_size: -; v_call: TRBV19; d_call: -; j_call: TRBJ2-7
cdr3_nt: TGTGCCAGCAGTCTTACAGGGTTCTATGGCTACACCTTC; cdr3_aa: CASSLTGFYGYTF; cdr3_length: 13; clone_size: -; v_call: TRBV12-3/TRBV12-4; d_call: -; j_call: TRBJ1-2
cdr3_nt: TGTGCCAGCAGTTGGACAGGCTACGAGCAGTACTTC; cdr3_aa: CASSWTGYEQYF; cdr3_length: 12; clone_size: -; v_call: TRBV6-5; d_call: TRBD1; j_call: TRBJ2-7
cdr3_nt: TGTGCCAGCAGTGAACGAGGCGGGAGGGCCGGTGTGCTGTACTTC; cdr3_aa: CASSERGGRAGVLYF; cdr3_length: 15; clone_size: -; v_call: TRBV2; d_call: TRBD2; j_call: TRBJ2-7
cdr3_nt: TGTGCCACCAGTGACGCCGGGACAGGGGGATATGACGAGCAGTACTTC; cdr3_aa: CATSDAGTGGYDEQYF; cdr3_length: 16; clone_size: -; v_call: TRBV24-1; d_call: TRBD1; j_call: TRBJ2-7
cdr3_nt: TGTGCCAGCAGTGACAGGGGCCAGCACACTGAAGCTTTCTTT; cdr3_aa: CASSDRGQHTEAFF; cdr3_length: 14; clone_size: -; v_call: TRBV2; d_call: -; j_call: TRBJ1-1
cdr3_nt: TGTGCCAGCAGTGATCGTAAGGGACTGGGGGCTGAAGCTTTCTTT; cdr3_aa: CASSDRKGLGAEAFF; cdr3_length: 15; clone_size: -; v_call: TRBV25-1; d_call: -; j_call: TRBJ1-1
cdr3_nt: TGCGCCAGCAGCTTGTTCCAGGGGGACACTGAAGCTTTCTTT; cdr3_aa: CASSLFQGDTEAFF; cdr3_length: 14; clone_size: -; v_call: TRBV5-1; d_call: TRBD1; j_call: TRBJ1-1
cdr3_nt: TGTGCCAGCAGCTACCGACTAGCGGGAGCCGATGAGCAGTTCTTC; cdr3_aa: CASSYRLAGADEQFF; cdr3_length: 15; clone_size: -; v_call: TRBV7-8; d_call: TRBD2; j_call: TRBJ2-1
cdr3_nt: TGCGCCAGCAGCTTGGAACAGACTACTAACTATGGCTACACCTTC; cdr3_aa: CASSLEQTTNYGYTF; cdr3_length: 15; clone_size: -; v_call: TRBV5-1; d_call: -; j_call: TRBJ1-2
cdr3_nt: TGTGCCAGTAGTATAGTATTCAGGAACAATTATAGCAATCAGCCCCAGCATTTT; cdr3_aa: CASSIVFRNNYSNQPQHF; cdr3_length: 18; clone_size: -; v_call: TRBV19; d_call: -; j_call: TRBJ1-5
cdr3_nt: TGTGCCAGCAGCTTGATTACGGGTAGCCAGCCCCAGCATTTT; cdr3_aa: CASSLITGSQPQHF; cdr3_length: 14; clone_size: -; v_call: TRBV5-6; d_call: -; j_call: TRBJ1-5
cdr3_nt: TGCGCCAGCAGCTTGGGCGGGTTAGACACCGGGGAGCTGTTTTTT; cdr3_aa: CASSLGGLDTGELFF; cdr3_length: 15; clone_size: -; v_call: TRBV5-1; d_call: -; j_call: TRBJ2-2
cdr3_nt: TGTGCCAGCAGCGATACCGGGGGGGGTAGATCCTACGAGCAGTACTTC; cdr3_aa: CASSDTGGGRSYEQYF; cdr3_length: 16; clone_size: -; v_call: TRBV11-2; d_call: TRBD2; j_call: TRBJ2-7
cdr3_nt: TGTGCCAGCAGCTTGGAACCTAACAATGAGCAGTTCTTC; cdr3_aa: CASSLEPNNEQFF; cdr3_length: 13; clone_size: -; v_call: TRBV5-4; d_call: -; j_call: TRBJ2-1
cdr3_nt: TGTGCCAGCAGCCCGAGGGTCTTCGAAGCTTTCTTT; cdr3_aa: CASSPRVFEAFF; cdr3_length: 12; clone_size: once; v_call: TRBV7-9; d_call: -; j_call: TRBJ1-1
cdr3_nt: TGCGCCAGCAGCCCCGGACTAGCGGGGATTACCGGGGAGCTGTTTTTT; cdr3_aa: CASSPGLAGITGELFF; cdr3_length: 16; clone_size: -; v_call: TRBV5-1; d_call: TRBD2; j_call: TRBJ2-2
cdr3_nt: TGTGCCAGCAGCTTGGGACTTTACAATGAGCAGTTCTTC; cdr3_aa: CASSLGLYNEQFF; cdr3_length: 13; clone_size: -; v_call: TRBV9; d_call: -; j_call: TRBJ2-1
cdr3_nt: TGTGCCATCAGTGAGTCGAATAGCCTCACCGGGGAGCTGTTTTTT; cdr3_aa: CAISESNSLTGELFF; cdr3_length: 15; clone_size: -; v_call: TRBV10-3; d_call: -; j_call: TRBJ2-2
cdr3_nt: TGCGCCAGCAGCCAAGAAGAGATCGGACGGGGGGGCAGCATTCAGTACTTC; cdr3_aa: CASSQEEIGRGGSIQYF; cdr3_length: 17; clone_size: -; v_call: TRBV4-1; d_call: TRBD2; j_call: TRBJ2-4
cdr3_nt: TGTGCCAGCAGCCAAGGGGACAGGGTGGTTCGTGGCACTGAAGCTTTCTTT; cdr3_aa: CASSQGDRVVRGTEAFF; cdr3_length: 17; clone_size: -; v_call: TRBV14; d_call: TRBD1; j_call: TRBJ1-1
cdr3_nt: TGTGCCAGCAGCCAAGATTGGGGTAGCGCCAGGGGGTCCTACAATGAGCAGTTCTTC; cdr3_aa: CASSQDWGSARGSYNEQFF; cdr3_length: 19; clone_size: -; v_call: TRBV3-1/TRBV3-2; d_call: TRBD1; j_call: TRBJ2-1
cdr3_nt: TGTGCCAGCAGTGCCCCGGCGGGAGGCAACAACGAGCAGTACTTC; cdr3_aa: CASSAPAGGNNEQYF; cdr3_length: 15; clone_size: few; v_call: TRBV28; d_call: TRBD2; j_call: TRBJ2-7